The following is a T cell receptor beta chain sequence with its context. This entry belongs to a study of blood T cell repertoires in COVID-19. Study-wide context: From the United States, Italy and Spain came samples of acute and convalescent COVID-19. Sample material is recorded as cDNA or gDNA derived from T cells, B-cell-depleted T cells, or PBMCs.

Source study methods: Quantification of nucleated cells was approximated via reference gene primer amplification. Measured with immunoSEQ multiplex PCR; TCRdb has only the in-frame clones, and not every one. V and J calls and clone size are those listed in that table; D and trimming were worked out from the DNA. The table has over 200,000 clones, about 90% seen once. V was pared by 5 bases and J by 7 bases, with 12 bases of the junction left unmatched. This CDR3 comprises 17 residues. Germline loops: CDR1 SNHLY, CDR2 FYNNEI. This clonotype was sampled from a man aged 60 to 75 with COVID-19, enrolled during active disease. The rearrangement joins TRBV2 to TRBJ1-4; TRBD1 agrees at 11 bases. The source material was peripheral blood. The CDR3 region has the DNA TGTGCCAGCAGTCCTAGGACAGGGGGCTACTTTAGTGAAAAACTGTTTTTT. Encoded protein: CASSPRTGGYFSEKLFF.